This T cell receptor beta chain was found in a study of cytomegalovirus exposure and HLA in healthy donors. General study results and limits: Generally TCR sequences proved uncommon, though certain public TCRs appeared in numerous donors. As confirmed in vitro, three CMV-associated chains were specific for CMV antigens. According to reports, the classifier identified cytomegalovirus status with high specificity and sensitivity.

TCRdb's table, derived via immunoSEQ multiplex PCR, lists solely in-frame clones and lacks some. In the table there are roughly 280,000 clones, approximately 86% of which are singletons. The V gene end was trimmed by 6 bases and the J gene end by 2 bases; junction bases not matched to a gene: 7. This CDR3 contains 14 residues. CDR1 and CDR2 from the germline V gene are MNHEY and SVGAGI. With regard to this clone: Its antigen is not identified.

The chain employs TRBV6-5 and TRBJ2-7, with 7 bases that match TRBD1. The specimen sequenced was PBMCs. The origin of this receptor is a woman between 18 and 29 years old in good health and CMV-seronegative. CDR3 sequence: CASREPGQPYEQYF. The CDR3 DNA is TGTGCCAGCAGGGAGCCGGGACAGCCCTACGAGCAGTACTTC.